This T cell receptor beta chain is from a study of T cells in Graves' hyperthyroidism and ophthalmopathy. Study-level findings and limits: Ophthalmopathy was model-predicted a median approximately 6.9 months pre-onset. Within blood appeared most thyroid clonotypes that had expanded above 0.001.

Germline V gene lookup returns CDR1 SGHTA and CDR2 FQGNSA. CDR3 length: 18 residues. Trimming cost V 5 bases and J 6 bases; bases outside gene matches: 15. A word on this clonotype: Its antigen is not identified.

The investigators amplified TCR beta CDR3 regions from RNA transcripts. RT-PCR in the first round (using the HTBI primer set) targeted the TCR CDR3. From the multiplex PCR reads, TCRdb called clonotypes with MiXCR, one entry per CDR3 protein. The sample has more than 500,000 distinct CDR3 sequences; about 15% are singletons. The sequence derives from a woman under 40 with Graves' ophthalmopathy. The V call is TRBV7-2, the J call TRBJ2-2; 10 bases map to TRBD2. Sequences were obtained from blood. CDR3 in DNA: TGTGCCAGCAGCACCCCCCGGCTAGCGGGAGATTCTGCCGGGGAGCTGTTTTTT. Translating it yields CASSTPRLAGDSAGELFF.